One and the same sample provided the 19 T cell receptor beta chains below, sequenced in a study of Ad26.COV2.S vaccination and SARS-CoV-2 variants. Specified treatment: roughly 19 received Ad26.COV2.S at low or high dose, single or two shots; 5 received placebo; per-sample allocation not given. Specimen acquisition occurred on day 63 following the initial vaccine or placebo injection. Clones were sequenced by immunoSEQ multiplex PCR, and TCRdb holds only the in-frame ones, with some missing. The sample includes about 350,000 clones, about 85% seen only once; the top ten take approximately 5.9%. Sequences were derived from peripheral blood, sampled in a trial of Ad26.COV2.S vaccine versus placebo. All receptors come from a person aged 18-65 years who received the Ad26.COV2.S COVID-19 vaccine or a placebo.

The chain carries TRBV7-2 and TRBJ2-1; TRBD2 aligns across 13 bases. V lost 5 bases, J lost 5 bases, and 6 bases stayed unmatched. The CDR3 length is 16 residues. CDR1 SGHTA and CDR2 FQGNSA come from the germline V gene. In DNA, the CDR3 is TGTGCCAGCAGCCCGACTAGCGGGGGGACCCACAATGAGCAGTTCTTC. It encodes CASSPTSGGTHNEQFF.

The chain uses TRBV6-5 and TRBJ2-7; 8 bases are a match to TRBD1. The germline gives CDR1 MNHEY, CDR2 SVGAGI. The CDR3 is 14 residues long. V dropped 3 bases and J dropped 2; count of bases not matched to a gene: 3. CDR3 nucleotides: TGTGCCAGCAGTTATGGACAGGGACCCTACGAGCAGTACTTC. It specifies CASSYGQGPYEQYF.

This sequence joins TRBV11-3 and TRBJ2-1; possible D gene TRBD1, 6 bases. Trimming cost V 5 bases and J 5 bases, with 16 bases left between them. CDR3 length equals 15 residues. CDR1 and CDR2 (germline): SGHNT, YENEEA. CDR3 protein: CASSPISGVDNEQFF. DNA for the CDR3: TGTGCCAGCAGCCCGATCTCAGGGGTGGACAATGAGCAGTTCTTC.

J is TRBJ2-7 and V is TRBV12-3 or TRBV12-4; the match to TRBD1 covers 7 bases. Germline trimming cut 3 bases from V and 4 bases from J; bases unmatched to any gene: 3. The length of the CDR3 is 13 residues. The CDR3 sequence is CASSFQGEYEQYF. The CDR3 DNA sequence: TGTGCCAGCAGTTTTCAGGGGGAGTACGAGCAGTACTTC.

The chain recombines TRBV4-3 with TRBJ2-1, with 9 positions matching TRBD2. This CDR3 comprises 15 residues. V trimming: 1 base; J trimming: 4 bases; junction bases outside the gene matches: 2. CDR1 and CDR2 from the germline V gene are LGHNA and YSLEER. The CDR3 is CASSQGGREYNEQFF. For the CDR3, the DNA is TGCGCCAGCAGCCAAGGCGGGAGGGAATACAATGAGCAGTTCTTC.

In its sample, this clone was seen a few times. The chain employs TRBV4-2 and TRBJ2-3, with 10 bases aligning to TRBD2. Per the germline V gene, CDR1 is LGHNA and CDR2 is YNFKEQ. This CDR3 has 17 amino acids. The J segment lost 6 bases and the V segment lost 0 bases, leaving 9 bases of the junction unmatched. The CDR3 coding sequence is TGTGCCAGCAGCCAAGAAAGCGGGGGGGCTGCGGCGGATACGCAGTATTTT. This translates into CASSQESGGAAADTQYF.

The chain couples TRBV9 to TRBJ2-3; no clear D gene. The CDR3 loop spans 13 amino acids. The germline gives CDR1 SGDLS, CDR2 YYNGEE. V was shortened by 0 bases and J by 3 bases, with 5 bases between the two germline ends. CDR3 protein: CASSVGTTDTQYF. The CDR3 nucleotides are TGTGCCAGCAGCGTAGGGACGACAGATACGCAGTATTTT.

The rearrangement uses TRBV6-1 and TRBJ1-4; D possibly corresponds to TRBD1 (5 bases). This CDR3 has 16 amino acids. Between the trimmed V and J ends, which lost 1 base and 5 bases, there was a span of 14 bases. CDR1 is MNHNS and CDR2 is SASEGT in the germline V gene. The CDR3 reads CASSEGGTVGNEKLFF. CDR3 nucleotide sequence: TGTGCCAGCAGTGAAGGGGGGACGGTGGGGAATGAAAAACTGTTTTTT.

A single count supports this clone. The J gene is TRBJ1-1, the V gene TRBV14; 7 bases line up with TRBD1. V lost 8 bases to trimming and J lost 5 bases; unmatched junction nucleotides: 11. CDR1 and CDR2 from the germline V gene are SGHDN and FVKESK. This CDR3 has 14 amino acids. Written as DNA, the CDR3 is TGTGCCAGCGCGCAGACAGGGTGGAAAACTGAAGCTTTCTTT. This translates into CASAQTGWKTEAFF.

The chain has TRBV27 and TRBJ2-1, with 9 bases fitting TRBD1. This CDR3 comprises 16 residues. Losses at the gene ends were 5 bases for V and 1 base for J; bases not matched to a gene: 6. The germline CDR1 and CDR2 sequences are MNHEY and SMNVEV (reference sequence). Written as DNA, the CDR3 is TGTGCCAGCAGTCCCGGGACAGGGCCTTCCTACAATGAGCAGTTCTTC. Amino acids: CASSPGTGPSYNEQFF.

The CDR3 sequence is CASSQSVTRGANVLTF. CDR3 coding DNA: TGCGCCAGCAGCCAATCCGTGACGAGGGGGGCCAACGTCCTGACTTTC. The gene calls are TRBV4-1 and TRBJ2-6, with D uncertain. Per germline, CDR1 MGHRA and CDR2 YSYEKL. CDR3 length: 16 amino acids. V dropped 2 bases and J dropped 4 bases, with 12 bases sitting between them.

The chain uses TRBV30 and TRBJ2-7, with a weak D call TRBD1 (5 bases). Germline V gene sequence: CDR1 GTSNPN, CDR2 SVGIG (reference sequence). Trimming removed 3 bases at V and 6 bases at J, with 9 bases between. The CDR3 has 11 residues. The CDR3 reads CAWSQGGEQYF. CDR3 in DNA: TGTGCCTGGAGCCAGGGCGGCGAGCAGTACTTC.

The chain links TRBV2 to TRBJ1-2, with 7 bases matching TRBD1. The CDR3 loop spans 16 amino acids. Germline V gene lookup returns CDR1 SNHLY and CDR2 FYNNEI. V was pared by 2 bases and J by 4 bases, with 10 bases of the junction left unmatched. For the CDR3, the DNA is TGTGCCAGCAGTGAATGGGGTAGGGACAGTATCTATGGCTACACCTTC. Its protein product is CASSEWGRDSIYGYTF.

The gene calls are TRBV7-9 and TRBJ1-3; D gene ambiguous. Trimming took 2 bases from V and 4 from J, leaving 15 bases between them. Germline values: CDR1 SEHNR, CDR2 FQNEAQ (reference sequence). The CDR3 spans 16 residues. DNA of the CDR3: TGTGCCAGCAGCTTATGGAACACAACCCCCGGAAACACCATATATTTT. Protein sequence: CASSLWNTTPGNTIYF.

The V gene is TRBV19, the J gene TRBJ1-5, with 7 bases identical to TRBD1. The CDR3 totals 15 residues. Germline CDR1 and CDR2: LNHDA and SQIVND (reference sequence). V shed 9 bases and J 1 base; nucleotides not matched to a gene: 9. In DNA, the CDR3 is TGTGCCAGCCATACCGACAGGGTGAGCAATCAGCCCCAGCATTTT. It codes for CASHTDRVSNQPQHF. Combining the CDR3 with reference TRBV19 and TRBJ1-5 gives the whole variable domain DGGITQSPKYLFRKEGQNVTLSCEQNLNHDAMYWYRQDPGQGLRLIYYSQIVNDFQKGDIAEGYSVSREKKESFPLTVTSAQKNPTAFYLCASHTDRVSNQPQHFGDGTRLSIL.

The genes are TRBV6-1 and TRBJ2-1; D is ambiguous. V shed 3 bases and J shed 1 base, with 7 bases lying between them. The CDR3 covers 14 residues. Per germline, CDR1 MNHNS and CDR2 SASEGT. CDR3 sequence: CASSETVSYNEQFF. The CDR3 DNA reads TGTGCCAGCAGTGAGACGGTATCCTACAATGAGCAGTTCTTC.

This chain uses TRBV5-1 with TRBJ2-7; 9 nucleotides line up with TRBD1. The junction had 6 bases not matched to a gene; V was cut back by 0 bases and J by 5 bases. CDR1 and CDR2 from the germline V gene are SGHRS and YFSETQ. The CDR3 runs 15 residues. CDR3: CASSLAGTGLNEQYF. The CDR3 DNA is TGCGCCAGCAGCTTGGCCGGGACAGGGTTGAACGAGCAGTACTTC.

The chain carries TRBV7-2 and TRBJ1-4, with 9 bases lining up with TRBD1. V lost 1 base, J lost 7 bases, and 4 bases stayed unmatched. The CDR3 is 15 residues long. CDR1 and CDR2 from the germline V gene are SGHTA and FQGNSA. The CDR3: CASSLEGTGFEKLFF. In nucleotides, the CDR3 is TGTGCCAGCAGCTTAGAGGGGACAGGGTTTGAAAAACTGTTTTTT.

The V call is TRBV6-5, the J call TRBJ2-5; 7 nucleotides align to TRBD2. J was trimmed by 5 bases and V by 2 bases; bases with no gene match: 2. This CDR3 spans 13 amino acids. Germline V gene lookup returns CDR1 MNHEY and CDR2 SVGAGI. This CDR3 is CASSYRGVETQYF. The CDR3 DNA sequence: TGTGCCAGCAGTTACCGGGGGGTCGAGACCCAGTACTTC.